The 28 T cell receptor beta chains in this list originate from one sample, sequenced in a study of a mutant IDH1 vaccine in newly diagnosed glioma. Clones were read by immunoSEQ multiplex PCR, and TCRdb kept only the in-frame ones, dropping some. The table has tens of thousands of clones, roughly four fifths seen once; the top ten hold approximately 5.6%. Noted time point: week 47, end of study. The content of each vaccine dose was 300 ug of mutant IDH1 20-mer peptide, and topical imiquimod accompanied it. The antigens of these receptors remain unknown. The sample in question was PBMCs, obtained from a glioma patient whose treatment included an IDH1 peptide vaccine. These receptors originate from a man aged 40-50 years with glioma.

The chain uses TRBV2 and TRBJ1-5; D is uncertain. The CDR3 covers 16 residues. Per the germline V gene, CDR1 is SNHLY and CDR2 is FYNNEI. The ends were cut back, 2 bases at V and 6 bases at J, with 17 bases in the middle. CDR3 residues: CASSENEEGWGQPQHF. CDR3 DNA: TGTGCCAGCAGTGAAAACGAGGAGGGTTGGGGTCAGCCCCAGCATTTT.

The V gene is TRBV6-5, the J gene TRBJ2-5, with a weak D call TRBD1 (6 bases). Gene TRBJ2-7 matches the end of the DNA better, so the J call may be wrong. This CDR3 comprises 14 residues. Germline assignment: CDR1 MNHEY and CDR2 SVGAGI. CDR3 residues: CASSAPGQLYEQYF. In DNA form, the CDR3 reads TGTGCCAGCAGTGCCCCGGGACAACTCTACGAGCAGTACTTC.

V usage is TRBV15 and J usage is TRBJ2-3, with a possible D match to TRBD2 (6 bases). V was clipped by 11 bases and J by 2 bases, with 17 bases between them. The CDR3 runs to 14 residues. CDR1 is LNHNV, CDR2 YYDKDF, per germline (reference sequence). For the CDR3, the DNA is TGTGCCGCCCAGTCGGGGGAGATCACAGATACGCAGTATTTT. It yields the protein CAAQSGEITDTQYF.

This clone was recorded once. V is TRBV6-5 and J is TRBJ1-5; a possible D gene is TRBD1 (5 bases). Germline CDR1 MNHEY, CDR2 SVGAGI. The CDR3 loop spans 14 amino acids. Trimming pared 6 bases from V and 2 bases from J, leaving 11 bases between. The chain's CDR3 is CASSGKGGNQPQHF. For the CDR3, the DNA is TGTGCCAGCAGCGGTAAAGGGGGCAATCAGCCCCAGCATTTT.

This rearrangement joins TRBV6-5 to TRBJ1-2, with D unclear. CDR1 MNHEY and CDR2 SVGAGI come from the germline V gene. The CDR3 length is 13 residues. V gave up 0 bases and J gave up 4 bases, with 6 bases separating them. The CDR3 sequence is CASSYSIFYGYTF. The CDR3 DNA reads TGTGCCAGCAGTTACTCTATATTCTATGGCTACACCTTC.

The chain links TRBV6-1 to TRBJ1-2, with 9 positions matching TRBD1. The CDR3 loop spans 15 amino acids. With V trimmed by 3 bases and J by 6 bases, 8 bases remained unmatched. Germline values: CDR1 MNHNS, CDR2 SASEGT. CDR3 region: CASSDGQGLGDGYTF. The CDR3 nucleotides read TGTGCCAGCAGTGACGGACAGGGGTTAGGCGATGGCTACACCTTC.

The chain carries TRBV28 and TRBJ2-1; D is unclear. CDR3 length equals 12 residues. The germline V gene has CDR1 MDHEN and CDR2 SYDVKM. V was trimmed by 6 bases and J by 2 bases, leaving 5 bases between them. The CDR3: CASSTTYNEQFF. The CDR3 DNA reads TGTGCCAGCAGCACAACCTACAATGAGCAGTTCTTC.

The chain has TRBV27 and TRBJ1-2, with 8 bases fitting TRBD1. V was pared by 6 bases and J by 6 bases, with 6 bases of the junction left unmatched. Germline V gene data show CDR1 as MNHEY and CDR2 as SMNVEV (reference sequence). This CDR3 is built from 13 residues. The CDR3: CASRLQGENGYTF. The DNA for the CDR3 is TGTGCCAGCAGACTACAGGGGGAGAATGGCTACACCTTC.

The rearrangement uses TRBV5-1 and TRBJ2-2, with D possibly TRBD2 on 5 matching bases. CDR3 length: 13 residues. The germline gives CDR1 SGHRS, CDR2 YFSETQ. The V and J ends lost 3 bases and 4 bases respectively, with 7 bases between them. The CDR3 loop is CASSSGSTGELFF. DNA for the CDR3: TGCGCCAGCAGCTCGGGGTCCACCGGGGAGCTGTTTTTT. The full variable domain, with the rest looked up from reference TRBV5-1 and TRBJ2-2, is KAGVTQTPRYLIKTRGQQVTLSCSPISGHRSVSWYQQTPGQGLQFLFEYFSETQRNKGNFPGRFSGRQFSNSRSEMNVSTLELGDSALYLCASSSGSTGELFFGEGSRLTVL.

The chain uses TRBV5-4 and TRBJ2-7; perhaps D is TRBD1 or TRBD2 (5 bases each). Per the germline V gene, CDR1 is SGHNT and CDR2 is YYREEE (reference sequence). The CDR3 length is 14 residues. V lost 4 bases and J 2 bases, leaving 13 bases between the germline ends. In nucleotides, the CDR3 is TGTGCCAGCAGCACAACCGGGGCGACCTACGAGCAGTACTTC. Translated: CASSTTGATYEQYF.

This clone was picked up one time. The chain has TRBV9 and TRBJ2-1; D is perhaps TRBD1 (6 bases). The V end lost 0 bases, the J end lost 0 bases, and 13 bases lay between the germline ends. Germline V CDR1 and CDR2: SGDLS, YYNGEE. The CDR3 contains 17 residues. CDR3 amino acids: CASSVESGHISYNEQFF. The CDR3 DNA is TGTGCCAGCAGCGTAGAGTCGGGACATATCTCCTACAATGAGCAGTTCTTC.

The genes are TRBV14 and TRBJ2-7; no clear D gene. The germline CDR1 and CDR2 sequences are SGHDN and FVKESK. V was pared by 3 bases and J by 4 bases, with 4 bases between. This CDR3 has 11 amino acids. This CDR3 is CASSQSYEQYF. The CDR3 DNA reads as TGTGCCAGCAGCCAGTCTTACGAGCAGTACTTC.

The chain couples TRBV7-8 to TRBJ2-5, with 7 bases identical to TRBD1. Per the germline V gene, CDR1 is SGHVS and CDR2 is FQNEAQ. The CDR3 is made up of 13 amino acids. J was trimmed by 5 bases and V by 11 bases; bases with no gene match: 11. In nucleotides, the CDR3 is TGTGCCTTCGCCACAGGGGTCTCGGAGACCCAGTACTTC. Amino acids: CAFATGVSETQYF.

The chain has TRBV18 and TRBJ2-5, with 7 positions matching TRBD1. V lost 0 bases to trimming and J lost 4 bases; unmatched junction nucleotides: 8. Looked up from germline, CDR1 is KGHSH and CDR2 is LQKENI. The CDR3 sequence is 16 residues long. This CDR3 is CASSPPGQTAVETQYF. DNA of the CDR3: TGTGCCAGCTCACCACCGGGACAGACCGCTGTAGAGACCCAGTACTTC.

The rearrangement uses TRBV5-6 and TRBJ2-1; TRBD1 aligns across 7 bases. Germline loops: CDR1 SGHDT, CDR2 YYEEEE. The V gene end was trimmed by 0 bases and the J gene end by 4 bases; junction bases not matched to a gene: 4. CDR3 length: 15 amino acids. The DNA of the CDR3 is TGTGCCAGCAGCTTGGCGGGACAGCCGTACAATGAGCAGTTCTTC. It encodes CASSLAGQPYNEQFF.

The chain recombines TRBV18 with TRBJ2-5, with D uncertain. Germline V lookup: CDR1 KGHSH, CDR2 LQKENI. The germline V and J ends were trimmed by 3 bases and 1 base, with 6 bases remaining between them. The CDR3 is made up of 13 amino acids. As DNA, the CDR3 is TGTGCCAGCTCACCCATATTCCAAGAGACCCAGTACTTC. Translated: CASSPIFQETQYF.

This clone was counted a few times. The V and J genes are TRBV4-3 and TRBJ2-5; 11 bases map to TRBD2. Trimming took 4 bases from V and 4 from J; bases not matched to a gene: 2. This CDR3 has 14 residues. The germline V gene encodes CDR1 LGHNA and CDR2 YSLEER. CDR3 DNA: TGCGCCAGCAGCCCGGGACTAGCGGCAGAGACCCAGTACTTC. This encodes CASSPGLAAETQYF.

This chain links TRBV23-1 with TRBJ2-1; 7 bases map to TRBD1. TRBV23-1 falls under the ORF class, with uncertain function. This CDR3 spans 13 amino acids. V was pared by 8 bases and J by 4 bases, with 5 bases of the junction left unmatched. The CDR3 is CASAPQGYNEQFF. In DNA form, the CDR3 reads TGCGCCAGCGCCCCACAGGGGTACAATGAGCAGTTCTTC.

The chain combines TRBV5-6 with TRBJ1-2, with D perhaps matching TRBD1 (5 bases). CDR3 length equals 15 residues. Germline V lookup: CDR1 SGHDT, CDR2 YYEEEE. Trimming cost V 0 bases and J 5 bases, with 14 bases left between them. In DNA form, the CDR3 reads TGTGCCAGCAGCTTGGAGCCAGGGCTAGAGTATGGCTACACCTTC. It codes for CASSLEPGLEYGYTF.

This sequence joins TRBV7-3 and TRBJ2-2, with 8 bases lining up with TRBD2. The CDR3 contains 14 residues. V lost 6 bases and J lost 5; bases outside the gene matches: 5. Germline CDR1 SGHTA, CDR2 FQGTGA. As DNA, the CDR3 is TGTGCCAGCAGAAGCGGGAGCGGTACCGGGGAGCTGTTTTTT. Translation gives CASRSGSGTGELFF.

The rearrangement uses TRBV7-6 and TRBJ2-1; 9 nucleotides match TRBD2. Germline V gene lookup returns CDR1 SGHVS and CDR2 FNYEAQ. Trimming cost V 1 base and J 8 bases; bases outside gene matches: 6. There are 15 residues in the CDR3. CDR3 coding DNA: TGTGCCAGCAGCTTAGGGGCGGGAGGGCCTGATGAGCAGTTCTTC. Translated: CASSLGAGGPDEQFF.

Remarks on this clone: Other nucleotide sequences from this sample produce the same CDR3. The V gene is TRBV4-3, the J gene TRBJ2-1; D ambiguous. The CDR3 runs to 12 residues. Per the germline V gene, CDR1 is LGHNA and CDR2 is YSLEER. The ends were cut back, 3 bases at V and 8 bases at J, with 8 bases in the middle. The CDR3 is CASSQEGYEQFF. CDR3 nucleotides: TGCGCCAGCAGCCAGGAAGGGTATGAGCAGTTCTTC.

This clone has only one observation. V usage is TRBV25-1 and J usage is TRBJ2-7; 9 positions match TRBD2. The CDR3 totals 13 residues. V was clipped by 7 bases and J by 2 bases; unmatched bases: 3. CDR1 is MGHDK and CDR2 is SYGVNS in the germline V gene. The CDR3 is CASTPSGAYEQYF. In DNA, the CDR3 is TGTGCCAGCACCCCTAGCGGGGCCTACGAGCAGTACTTC.

The gene calls are TRBV27 and TRBJ1-1; a weak D match, TRBD1 (6 bases). Germline assignment: CDR1 MNHEY and CDR2 SMNVEV (reference sequence). With 5 bases removed from V and 1 base from J, the gap between germline ends came to 11 bases. The CDR3 contains 14 residues. CDR3 nucleotides: TGTGCCAGCAGTCCGGTACAGGGGAACACTGAAGCTTTCTTT. Translating gives CASSPVQGNTEAFF.

The chain is built from TRBV7-9 and TRBJ2-7, with D perhaps matching TRBD1 (6 bases). The CDR3 loop spans 15 amino acids. Looked up from germline, CDR1 is SEHNR and CDR2 is FQNEAQ (reference sequence). Trimming cost V 3 bases and J 0 bases, with 12 bases left between them. CDR3 sequence (DNA): TGTGCCAGCAGCTTTTCCCCGGACAGCTCCTACGAGCAGTACTTC. Translated: CASSFSPDSSYEQYF.

A remark on this clone: The germline gene is not matched at one end of the junction; a read error may be the cause. The chain combines TRBV7-7 with TRBJ2-5; 8 bases agree with TRBD1. The CDR3 contains 15 residues. CDR1 SSHAT and CDR2 FNYEAQ come from the germline V gene (reference sequence). CDR3 coding DNA: TGTGCTAGCAGCTCCGGGACAGGTGGACAGGATACCCAGTACTTC. This codes for CASSSGTGGQDTQYF.

This clone has a handful of counts. The chain recombines TRBV7-2 with TRBJ1-4, with D possibly matching TRBD1 (5 bases). The CDR3 sequence is 15 residues long. V gave up 6 bases and J gave up 1 base, with 12 bases separating them. Germline CDR1 and CDR2: SGHTA and FQGNSA. The CDR3 reads CASRSRGVTNEKLFF. In nucleotides, the CDR3 is TGTGCCAGCAGAAGCCGGGGGGTAACTAATGAAAAACTGTTTTTT.

The CDR3 reads CASSIGFGGQETQYF. CDR3 DNA sequence: TGTGCCAGTAGTATTGGGTTCGGGGGGCAGGAGACCCAGTACTTC. The chain employs TRBV19 and TRBJ2-5; D perhaps matches TRBD2 (7 bases). The CDR3 length is 15 residues. Per germline, CDR1 LNHDA and CDR2 SQIVND (reference sequence). The V end lost 3 bases, the J end lost 5 bases, and 16 bases lay between the germline ends.